Listed here are 16 T cell receptor beta chains from one sample, sequenced in a study of shared clonotypes between healthy human individuals. TCRdb keeps only in-frame clones here, not all; method: immunoSEQ multiplex PCR. The profile covers some 2 million clones, with 95% appearing a single time and 0.13% taken by the ten largest. Sequencing was carried out using naive CD4+ T cells sorted from blood. Subset defined: CD45RA+ positively selected. The receptors derive from a man in his late teens or twenties in good health.

This clone was counted only a few times. The chain joins TRBV29-1 to TRBJ2-1; 7 nucleotides line up with TRBD1. J was trimmed by 4 bases and V by 3 bases; bases with no gene match: 9. The CDR3 runs to 15 residues. Germline V gene data show CDR1 as SQVTM and CDR2 as ANQGSEA. The CDR3 sequence is CSVELLQGLYNEQFF. The CDR3 region has the DNA TGCAGCGTTGAGCTTCTACAGGGGTTGTACAATGAGCAGTTCTTC.

The chain combines TRBV28 with TRBJ2-7, with 11 bases matching TRBD1. CDR1 and CDR2 from the germline V gene are MDHEN and SYDVKM. The ends lost 2 bases at V and 6 bases at J; junction bases unmatched: 21. This CDR3 spans 20 amino acids. DNA of the CDR3: TGTGCCAGCAGTTTAATGGGTAGTTGGGGCCAGGACAGGGGGCTTGGCGAGCAGTACTTC. This gives the protein CASSLMGSWGQDRGLGEQYF.

The chain uses TRBV30 and TRBJ2-7, with a tentative D call TRBD2 (5 bases). Germline V gene data show CDR1 as GTSNPN and CDR2 as SVGIG (reference sequence). The CDR3 totals 11 residues. With 5 bases removed from V and 3 bases from J, the gap between germline ends came to 8 bases. The CDR3 reads CAWLAGYEQYF. The CDR3 nucleotides are TGTGCCTGGCTAGCTGGCTACGAGCAGTACTTC. Based on the CDR3 plus reference TRBV30 and TRBJ2-7, the full variable domain is SQTIHQWPATLVQPVGSPLSLECTVEGTSNPNLYWYRQAAGRGLQLLFYSVGIGQISSEVPQNLSASRPQDRQFILSSKKLLLSDSGFYLCAWLAGYEQYFGPGTRLTVT.

The chain combines TRBV11-2 with TRBJ1-3; D is undetermined. V was shortened by 3 bases and J by 6 bases, with 15 bases between the two germline ends. This CDR3 is built from 15 residues. The germline V gene has CDR1 SGHAT and CDR2 FQNNGV. CDR3 loop: CASSLGGPLSNTIYF. CDR3 bases: TGTGCCAGCAGCTTGGGAGGACCCCTTTCAAACACCATATATTTT.

The chain employs TRBV19 and TRBJ1-6, with TRBD1 matching 10 bases. The CDR3 length is 15 residues. The junction had 6 bases not matched to a gene; V was cut back by 6 bases and J by 7 bases. Germline CDR1 is LNHDA and CDR2 is SQIVND (reference sequence). This CDR3 is CASRTGGPRNSPLHF. CDR3 coding DNA: TGTGCCAGTAGGACAGGGGGCCCTCGGAATTCACCCCTCCACTTT.

The chain couples TRBV10-3 to TRBJ1-2; D call uncertain. Trimming removed 7 bases from V and 2 bases from J, with 14 bases in between. CDR1 and CDR2 (germline): ENHRY, SYGVKD. This CDR3 has 14 residues. As DNA, the CDR3 is TGTGCCATCACCCGGGAGGAGGAGAACTATGGCTACACCTTC. Protein sequence: CAITREEENYGYTF.

The chain combines TRBV5-6 with TRBJ2-7; TRBD1 matches 7 bases. Looked up from germline, CDR1 is SGHDT and CDR2 is YYEEEE. The CDR3 is 12 residues long. V lost 4 bases, J lost 5 bases, and 3 bases stayed unmatched. DNA for the CDR3: TGTGCCAGCAGCAAGACAGGGCACGAGCAGTACTTC. Its protein is CASSKTGHEQYF.

The CDR3 protein is CASSVAEGGGYTF. As DNA, the CDR3 is TGTGCCAGCAGCGTAGCCGAGGGAGGTGGCTACACCTTC. The genes are TRBV9 and TRBJ1-2; D remains ambiguous. Germline V CDR1 and CDR2: SGDLS, YYNGEE. The V gene lost 0 bases and the J gene lost 7 bases, with 10 bases spanning the gap. The CDR3 spans 13 residues. Complete variable domain (other parts from reference TRBV9 and TRBJ1-2): DSGVTQTPKHLITATGQRVTLRCSPRSGDLSVYWYQQSLDQGLQFLIQYYNGEERAKGNILERFSAQQFPDLHSELNLSSLELGDSALYFCASSVAEGGGYTFGSGTRLTVV.

The chain is built from TRBV4-1 and TRBJ2-7, with 9 bases matching TRBD1. This CDR3 comprises 14 residues. Trimming took 5 bases from V and 5 from J; bases not matched to a gene: 7. Germline V CDR1 and CDR2: MGHRA, YSYEKL. The DNA of the CDR3 is TGCGCCAGCAGCAGGCGGACAGGGGACGACGAGCAGTACTTC. Its translation: CASSRRTGDDEQYF.

The chain recombines TRBV18 with TRBJ1-2; D is perhaps TRBD1 (5 bases). Trimming shortened V by 1 base and J by 2 bases, and 8 bases separated the two germline ends. The CDR3 loop spans 14 amino acids. Germline V CDR1 and CDR2: KGHSH, LQKENI. CDR3 DNA: TGTGCCAGCTCACCACGGGAGGGGAACTATGGCTACACCTTC. This translates into CASSPREGNYGYTF.

V and J are TRBV5-6 and TRBJ2-1; 10 nucleotides line up with TRBD2. V was clipped by 5 bases and J by 9 bases; unmatched bases: 11. The CDR3 sequence is 15 residues long. The germline V gene encodes CDR1 SGHDT and CDR2 YYEEEE. CDR3 loop: CASSIAGGAAGEQFF. The DNA of the CDR3 is TGTGCCAGCAGTATAGCGGGGGGTGCCGCCGGTGAGCAGTTCTTC.

The V call is TRBV27, the J call TRBJ2-7; D is unclear. CDR3 size: 13 residues. Germline CDR1 and CDR2: MNHEY and SMNVEV (reference sequence). V was cut by 8 bases and J by 2 bases, with 13 bases left in between. CDR3 bases: TGTGCCAGCTCCCCTCATCCCGCCTACGAGCAGTACTTC. Its translation: CASSPHPAYEQYF.

V is TRBV4-1 and J is TRBJ2-5; unclear D gene. Germline values: CDR1 MGHRA, CDR2 YSYEKL. With 0 bases removed from V and 4 bases from J, the gap between germline ends came to 9 bases. CDR3 size: 14 residues. In DNA form, the CDR3 reads TGCGCCAGCAGCCAAGAACCGTATCTAGAGACCCAGTACTTC. It is translated as CASSQEPYLETQYF.

This sequence joins TRBV11-2 and TRBJ1-1, with D unclear. The CDR3 is 12 amino acids. Germline-derived CDR1 and CDR2 are SGHAT and FQNNGV. With 0 bases removed from V and 12 bases from J, the gap between germline ends came to 11 bases. The DNA of the CDR3 is TGTGCCAGCAGCTTAGATTTCACCTCTACTTTCTTT. It is translated as CASSLDFTSTFF. Full variable domain (rest looked up from reference TRBV11-2 and TRBJ1-1): EAGVAQSPRYKIIEKRQSVAFWCNPISGHATLYWYQQILGQGPKLLIQFQNNGVVDDSQLPKDRFSAERLKGVDSTLKIQPAKLEDSAVYLCASSLDFTSTFFGQGTRLTVV.

V and J are TRBV7-8 and TRBJ2-7; 7 bases fit TRBD1. V shed 1 base and J 2 bases; nucleotides not matched to a gene: 5. Germline V gene lookup returns CDR1 SGHVS and CDR2 FQNEAQ. This CDR3 region has 15 residues. Here the CDR3 DNA reads TGTGCCAGCAGCTTAGTTGACAGGGAAACCTACGAGCAGTACTTC. This codes for CASSLVDRETYEQYF.

The chain uses TRBV30 and TRBJ2-2, with D possibly TRBD2 on 6 matching bases. This CDR3 spans 15 amino acids. The germline V gene encodes CDR1 GTSNPN and CDR2 SVGIG (reference sequence). V lost 1 base and J 5 bases, leaving 14 bases between the germline ends. The CDR3 spells CAWSGRRRGTGELFF. The CDR3, as DNA: TGTGCCTGGAGTGGAAGGCGGAGGGGTACCGGGGAGCTGTTTTTT.